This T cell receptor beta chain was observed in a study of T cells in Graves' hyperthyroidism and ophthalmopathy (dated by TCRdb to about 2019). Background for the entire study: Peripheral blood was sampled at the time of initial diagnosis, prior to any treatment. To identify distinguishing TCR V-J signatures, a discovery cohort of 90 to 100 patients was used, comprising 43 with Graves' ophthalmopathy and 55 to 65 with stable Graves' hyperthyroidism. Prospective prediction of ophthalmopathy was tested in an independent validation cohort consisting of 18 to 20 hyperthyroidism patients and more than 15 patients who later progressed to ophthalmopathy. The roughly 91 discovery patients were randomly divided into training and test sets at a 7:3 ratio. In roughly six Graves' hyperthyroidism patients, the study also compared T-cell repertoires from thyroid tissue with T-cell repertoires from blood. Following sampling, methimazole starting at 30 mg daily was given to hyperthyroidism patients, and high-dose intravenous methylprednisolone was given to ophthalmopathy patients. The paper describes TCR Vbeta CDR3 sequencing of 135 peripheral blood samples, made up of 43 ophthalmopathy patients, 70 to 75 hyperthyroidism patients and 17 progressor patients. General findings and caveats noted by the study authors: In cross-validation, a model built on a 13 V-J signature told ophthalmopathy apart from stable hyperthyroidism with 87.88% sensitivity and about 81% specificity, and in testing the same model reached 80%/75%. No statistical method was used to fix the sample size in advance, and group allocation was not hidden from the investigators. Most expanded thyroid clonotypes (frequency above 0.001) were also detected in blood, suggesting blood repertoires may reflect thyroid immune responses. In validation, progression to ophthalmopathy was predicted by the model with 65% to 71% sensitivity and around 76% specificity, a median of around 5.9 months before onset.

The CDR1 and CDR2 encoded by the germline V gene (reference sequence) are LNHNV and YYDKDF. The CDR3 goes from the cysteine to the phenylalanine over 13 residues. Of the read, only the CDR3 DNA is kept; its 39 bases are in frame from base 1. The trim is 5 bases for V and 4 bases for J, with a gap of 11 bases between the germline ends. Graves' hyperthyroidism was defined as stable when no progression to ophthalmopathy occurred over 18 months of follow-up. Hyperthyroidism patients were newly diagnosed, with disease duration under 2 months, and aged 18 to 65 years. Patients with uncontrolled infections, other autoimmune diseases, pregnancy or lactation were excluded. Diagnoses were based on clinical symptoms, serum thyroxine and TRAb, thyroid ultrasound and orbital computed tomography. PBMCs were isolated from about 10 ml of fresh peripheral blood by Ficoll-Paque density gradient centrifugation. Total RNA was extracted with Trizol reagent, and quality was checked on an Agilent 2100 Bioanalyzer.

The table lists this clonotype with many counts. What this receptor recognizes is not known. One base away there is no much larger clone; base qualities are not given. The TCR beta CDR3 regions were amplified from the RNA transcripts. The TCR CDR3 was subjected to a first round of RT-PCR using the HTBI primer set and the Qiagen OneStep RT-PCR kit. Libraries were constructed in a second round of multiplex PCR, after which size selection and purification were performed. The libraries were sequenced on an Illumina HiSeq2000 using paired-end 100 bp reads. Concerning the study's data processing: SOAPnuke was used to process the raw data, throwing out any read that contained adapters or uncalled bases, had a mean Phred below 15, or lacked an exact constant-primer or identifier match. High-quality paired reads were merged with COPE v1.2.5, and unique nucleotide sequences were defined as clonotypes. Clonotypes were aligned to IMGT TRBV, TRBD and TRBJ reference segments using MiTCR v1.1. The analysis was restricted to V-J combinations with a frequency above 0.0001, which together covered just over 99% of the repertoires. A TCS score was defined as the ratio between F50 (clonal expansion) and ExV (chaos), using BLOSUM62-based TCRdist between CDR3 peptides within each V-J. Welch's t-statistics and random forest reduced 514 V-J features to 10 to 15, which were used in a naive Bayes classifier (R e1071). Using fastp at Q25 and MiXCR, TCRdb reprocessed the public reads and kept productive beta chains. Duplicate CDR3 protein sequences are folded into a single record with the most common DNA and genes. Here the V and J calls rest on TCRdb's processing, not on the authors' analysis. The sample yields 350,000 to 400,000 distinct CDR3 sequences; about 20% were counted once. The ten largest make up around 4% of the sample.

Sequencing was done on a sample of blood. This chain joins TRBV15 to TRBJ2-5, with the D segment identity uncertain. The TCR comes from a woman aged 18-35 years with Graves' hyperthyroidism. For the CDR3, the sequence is CATSEAGGETQYF. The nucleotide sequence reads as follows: TGTGCCACCAGCGAGGCCGGTGGAGAGACCCAGTACTTC.